This TCR beta chain was captured in a study of blood T cell repertoires in COVID-19. As for the study in general: Some COVID-19 samples were acute and others convalescent; all came from the United States, Italy and Spain. The analysed material was cDNA or gDNA that came from T cells, B-cell-depleted T cells, or PBMCs.

Individuals aged about 18 to 100 years were recruited from around 22 US areas. Participant-reported clinical history was the basis for cohort assignment. The germline V gene encodes CDR1 SNHLY and CDR2 FYNNEI. CDR3 length: 13 residues. Trimming shortened V by 3 bases and J by 5 bases, and 10 bases separated the two germline ends. This table comes from immunoSEQ multiplex PCR, and its TCRdb copy is limited to in-frame clones, with some not included. This table holds around 130,000 clones, around 80% found once. J is TRBJ2-5 and V is TRBV2, with D possibly matching TRBD2 (6 bases). This TCR was sampled from a man between 40 and 49 years old with acute COVID-19. Sequencing was done on a sample of PBMCs or T cells enriched from blood (not recorded which). The CDR3 DNA reads TGTGCCAGCAGTGACACGGGGAGGGAGACCCAGTACTTC. It yields the protein CASSDTGRETQYF.